The 27 T cell receptor beta chains in this list originate from one sample, sequenced in a study of cytomegalovirus exposure and HLA in healthy donors. The PCR contained 60 Vbeta and 13 Jbeta primers. This table comes from immunoSEQ multiplex PCR, and its TCRdb copy is limited to in-frame clones, with some not included. The sample consists of about 170,000 clones, around 83% of them appearing once. The sequenced material came from PBMCs. Every receptor here comes from a man aged 18 to 30 in good health and CMV-seropositive.

V is TRBV18 and J is TRBJ2-1, with D maybe TRBD1 (6 bases). The CDR3 runs to 15 residues. Trimming stripped 2 bases from V and 6 bases from J, with 14 bases between. Germline-derived CDR1 and CDR2 are KGHSH and LQKENI. CDR3 sequence: CASSPVQGPGNEQFF. DNA for the CDR3: TGTGCCAGCTCACCAGTACAGGGCCCTGGCAATGAGCAGTTCTTC.

The chain joins TRBV7-9 to TRBJ2-1, with 9 bases identical to TRBD2. Per the germline V gene, CDR1 is SEHNR and CDR2 is FQNEAQ (reference sequence). This CDR3 spans 14 amino acids. Germline trimming cut 5 bases from V and 8 bases from J; bases unmatched to any gene: 7. DNA for the CDR3: TGTGCCAGCAGCCCCGTAGCGGGGGATGATGAGCAGTTCTTC. The encoded protein is CASSPVAGDDEQFF.

On this clone itself: A junction boundary mismatches the germline segment, possibly from a read error. The CDR3 reads CASSEGEGPHFF. The CDR3 DNA is TGTGCCAGCAGTGAAGGGGAGGGCCCACATTTCTTC. The chain is built from TRBV2 and TRBJ2-7, with 7 bases lining up with TRBD2. This CDR3 spans 12 amino acids. CDR1 is SNHLY, CDR2 FYNNEI, per germline.

This clone has just one count. The CDR3 sequence is CASSQEVGAYNEQFF. The DNA of the CDR3 is TGTGCCAGCAGCCAAGAGGTGGGGGCTTACAATGAGCAGTTCTTC. V usage is TRBV14 and J usage is TRBJ2-1; D may be TRBD1 (6 bases). In germline, CDR1 is SGHDN, CDR2 FVKESK. V lost 0 bases and J 4 bases, leaving 10 bases between the germline ends. The CDR3 is made up of 15 amino acids. Full variable domain (rest looked up from reference TRBV14 and TRBJ2-1): EAGVTQFPSHSVIEKGQTVTLRCDPISGHDNLYWYRRVMGKEIKFLLHFVKESKQDESGMPNNRFLAERTGGTYSTLKVQPAELEDSGVYFCASSQEVGAYNEQFFGPGTRLTVL.

This chain uses TRBV10-3 with TRBJ1-2, with 11 bases matching TRBD1. V gave up 5 bases and J gave up 4 bases; unmatched junction bases: 3. The CDR3 runs to 14 residues. Germline V gives CDR1 ENHRY, CDR2 SYGVKD. Here the CDR3 DNA reads TGTGCCATCAGTTTAGGGACAGGGGGCTATGGCTACACCTTC. This gives the protein CAISLGTGGYGYTF.

CDR3: CASSLGSGLAGGLSSYNEQFF. The CDR3 DNA reads as TGTGCCAGCAGCTTAGGCAGCGGACTAGCGGGGGGCCTTAGCTCCTACAATGAGCAGTTCTTC. This rearrangement joins TRBV7-8 to TRBJ2-1; 14 nucleotides match TRBD2. The CDR3 is made up of 21 amino acids. With V trimmed by 1 base and J by 0 bases, 11 bases remained unmatched. Germline V gene data show CDR1 as SGHVS and CDR2 as FQNEAQ.

Only a few counts were recorded for this clone. The chain couples TRBV7-2 to TRBJ1-1; D gene unclear. Germline V gene lookup returns CDR1 SGHTA and CDR2 FQGNSA. The CDR3 length is 12 residues. Deletions cut 5 bases from V and 11 bases from J, with 15 bases between. CDR3 bases: TGTGCCAGCAGCACCCCACGGGGATTGGCTTTCTTT. Its translation is CASSTPRGLAFF.

The V gene is TRBV9, the J gene TRBJ2-7, with 8 bases fitting TRBD1. Per the germline V gene, CDR1 is SGDLS and CDR2 is YYNGEE. This CDR3 comprises 15 residues. V was pared by 4 bases and J by 1 base, with 7 bases of the junction left unmatched. Written as DNA, the CDR3 is TGTGCCAGCAGCAACGGACAGGGCATTTCCTACGAGCAGTACTTC. Translation: CASSNGQGISYEQYF.

The chain joins TRBV7-3 to TRBJ2-3; 12 bases match TRBD2. J gave up 6 bases and V 5 bases, and 9 bases lay outside the gene matches. The CDR3 spans 16 residues. Per the germline V gene, CDR1 is SGHTA and CDR2 is FQGTGA. CDR3 in DNA: TGTGCCAGCAGCGTTCTAGCGGGGGGGCCCCCGGATACGCAGTATTTT. Translation: CASSVLAGGPPDTQYF.

CDR3 sequence (DNA): TGTGCCACCAGCAGGCAGGGGTGGCGGGAGACCCAGTACTTC. This encodes CATSRQGWRETQYF. This chain joins TRBV15 and TRBJ2-5; tentatively, D is TRBD1 (6 bases). The CDR3 totals 14 residues. The V gene's germline CDR1 is LNHNV and CDR2 YYDKDF (reference sequence). The germline V and J ends were trimmed by 3 bases and 5 bases, with 13 bases remaining between them.

The CDR3 DNA reads TGTGCCAGTAGTATAGGGGACAGCCGTTCCTACGAGCAGTACTTC. This encodes CASSIGDSRSYEQYF. The chain carries TRBV19 and TRBJ2-7; 7 bases fit TRBD1. The V gene end was trimmed by 1 base and the J gene end by 1 base; junction bases not matched to a gene: 4. The CDR3 spans 15 residues. From germline, CDR1 is LNHDA and CDR2 SQIVND (reference sequence).

CDR3 region: CASSPRGRVNTGELFF. The CDR3 nucleotides are TGTGCCAGCAGCCCGCGGGGTAGGGTTAACACCGGGGAGCTGTTTTTT. The chain joins TRBV5-6 to TRBJ2-2; tentative D call: TRBD2 (6 bases). Looked up from germline, CDR1 is SGHDT and CDR2 is YYEEEE. The CDR3 extends over 16 amino acids. Trimming cost V 4 bases and J 2 bases, with 15 bases left between them.

The chain has TRBV6-5 and TRBJ2-7; a weak D match, TRBD1 (6 bases). V gave up 2 bases and J gave up 3 bases, with 8 bases separating them. The CDR3 contains 13 residues. Germline values: CDR1 MNHEY, CDR2 SVGAGI. The CDR3 bases are TGTGCCAGCAGTTACGGGGGACACTACGAGCAGTACTTC. Its translation is CASSYGGHYEQYF.

This chain uses TRBV6-6 with TRBJ1-5, with TRBD1 matching over 9 bases. Per the germline V gene, CDR1 is MNHNY and CDR2 is SVGAGI (reference sequence). The CDR3 loop spans 14 amino acids. The trim removed 6 bases at V and 6 bases at J, leaving 6 bases unmatched. CDR3 loop: CASRQQGASQPQHF. The CDR3, as DNA: TGTGCCAGCAGACAACAGGGGGCGAGTCAGCCCCAGCATTTT.

The table lists this clone with a count of one. The chain couples TRBV18 to TRBJ2-3; D may be TRBD2 (5 bases). CDR1 and CDR2 from the germline V gene are KGHSH and LQKENI. With 3 bases removed from V and 2 bases from J, the gap between germline ends came to 18 bases. This CDR3 is built from 17 residues. Here the CDR3 DNA reads TGTGCCAGCTCACCGCCGACTGGCGGGCCGACCACAGATACGCAGTATTTT. Translation: CASSPPTGGPTTDTQYF.

This clone was found once. The chain is built from TRBV11-1 and TRBJ2-1, with D possibly being TRBD2 (5 bases). Germline V CDR1 and CDR2: SGHAT, FQDESV (reference sequence). CDR3 length equals 14 residues. The germline V and J ends were trimmed by 5 bases and 4 bases, with 12 bases remaining between them. CDR3 nucleotide sequence: TGTGCCAGCAGCCTGAGAGGGCTATACAATGAGCAGTTCTTC. It specifies CASSLRGLYNEQFF.

This clone is a singleton in its sample. The rearrangement links TRBV30 to TRBJ1-4; 9 bases fit TRBD1. The J segment lost 3 bases and the V segment lost 2 bases, leaving 10 bases of the junction unmatched. Germline values: CDR1 GTSNPN, CDR2 SVGIG (reference sequence). This CDR3 is 17 amino acids long. For the CDR3, the DNA is TGTGCCTGGAGTCGACCGGGACAGGGATTCGCTAATGAAAAACTGTTTTTT. It translates to CAWSRPGQGFANEKLFF.

This clone came up a few times. CDR3 loop: CASSPDRGNEKLFF. The CDR3 region has the DNA TGTGCCAGCTCACCGGACAGAGGGAATGAAAAACTGTTTTTT. V is TRBV18 and J is TRBJ1-4, with D possibly being TRBD1 (6 bases). V lost 3 bases and J lost 5, with 10 bases in between. CDR3 length: 14 amino acids. CDR1 is KGHSH, CDR2 LQKENI, per germline.

The rearrangement links TRBV19 to TRBJ2-3; possible D gene TRBD2, 5 bases. This CDR3 comprises 13 residues. Trimming took off 5 bases at V and 4 bases at J, with 10 bases between the two ends. Germline values: CDR1 LNHDA, CDR2 SQIVND (reference sequence). The CDR3 loop reads CASSSGVADTQYF. The DNA for the CDR3 is TGTGCCAGTAGTTCCGGGGTGGCAGATACGCAGTATTTT.

The chain uses TRBV11-2 and TRBJ2-5; D is perhaps TRBD2 (6 bases). The ends were cut back, 4 bases at V and 9 bases at J, with 18 bases in the middle. CDR1 SGHAT and CDR2 FQNNGV come from the germline V gene. This CDR3 has 14 amino acids. In DNA, the CDR3 is TGTGCCAGCAGCTCCGGGACTGCTCATAGGGCCCAGTACTTC. It codes for CASSSGTAHRAQYF. The full variable domain, rest sourced from reference TRBV11-2 and TRBJ2-5, is EAGVAQSPRYKIIEKRQSVAFWCNPISGHATLYWYQQILGQGPKLLIQFQNNGVVDDSQLPKDRFSAERLKGVDSTLKIQPAKLEDSAVYLCASSSGTAHRAQYFGPGTRLLVL.

The rearrangement uses TRBV7-3 and TRBJ2-5; 10 bases map to TRBD2. Germline lookup yields CDR1 SGHTA and CDR2 FQGTGA. This CDR3 region has 13 residues. V lost 6 bases, J lost 4 bases, and 2 bases stayed unmatched. CDR3 DNA sequence: TGTGCCAGCAGTTCTAGCGGGGGAGAGACCCAGTACTTC. Protein: CASSSSGGETQYF. The full variable domain, its missing parts supplied by reference TRBV7-3 and TRBJ2-5, is GAGVSQTPSNKVTEKGKYVELRCDPISGHTALYWYRQSLGQGPEFLIYFQGTGAADDSGLPNDRFFAVRPEGSVSTLKIQRTERGDSAVYLCASSSSGGETQYFGPGTRLLVL.

V usage is TRBV5-6 and J usage is TRBJ1-6, with a tentative D call TRBD1 (6 bases). The germline gives CDR1 SGHDT, CDR2 YYEEEE. The ends were cut back, 4 bases at V and 9 bases at J, with 17 bases in the middle. The CDR3 has 15 amino acids. The CDR3 is CASSRGAGAGSPLHF. In nucleotides, the CDR3 is TGTGCCAGCAGCCGGGGGGCTGGGGCAGGTTCACCCCTCCACTTT.

In nucleotides, the CDR3 is TGTGCCAGCAGCTCTGGACTGGGCCACACCGGGGAGCTGTTTTTT. Translated, it gives CASSSGLGHTGELFF. This chain joins TRBV5-6 and TRBJ2-2; TRBD2 might be the D (5 bases). V lost 3 bases and J lost 3, with 12 bases in between. The germline CDR1 and CDR2 sequences are SGHDT and YYEEEE. The CDR3 spans 15 residues.

The chain is built from TRBV6-6 and TRBJ1-1, with D uncertain. The V end was cut by 0 bases, the J end by 1 base, with 3 bases between. From germline, CDR1 is MNHNY and CDR2 SVGAGI (reference sequence). The CDR3 covers 13 residues. DNA of the CDR3: TGTGCCAGCAGTTACTCTAAGAACACTGAAGCTTTCTTT. Amino acids: CASSYSKNTEAFF.

The chain is built from TRBV10-3 and TRBJ1-1; D remains ambiguous. The V end was cut by 7 bases, the J end by 3 bases, with 12 bases between. The CDR3 covers 13 residues. Looked up from germline, CDR1 is ENHRY and CDR2 is SYGVKD. CDR3 bases: TGTGCCATCAAGTTCGAAACGGACACTGAAGCTTTCTTT. This sequence encodes CAIKFETDTEAFF.

Here the CDR3 reads CAWSGHLATNEKLFF. CDR3 sequence (DNA): TGTGCCTGGAGTGGGCACCTTGCAACTAATGAAAAACTGTTTTTT. V and J are TRBV30 and TRBJ1-4; D not certain. Trimming removed 1 base at V and 0 bases at J, with 9 bases between. This CDR3 spans 15 amino acids. The V gene's germline CDR1 is GTSNPN and CDR2 SVGIG (reference sequence).

The chain couples TRBV18 to TRBJ2-1; D possibly corresponds to TRBD2 (5 bases). The CDR3 spans 17 residues. In germline, CDR1 is KGHSH, CDR2 LQKENI. V shed 0 bases and J shed 2 bases, with 14 bases lying between them. The CDR3 protein is CASSPPFLASAYNEQFF. The CDR3 region has the DNA TGTGCCAGCTCACCACCGTTCCTAGCCAGTGCCTACAATGAGCAGTTCTTC.